This T cell receptor beta chain comes out of a study of blood T cell repertoires in COVID-19. Everyone who took part was about 18 to 89 years old, and they came from about two dozen US areas. Per the authors' pipeline: Researchers report that nucleated cell counts were estimated from reference gene primer amplification. Assay: immunoSEQ multiplex PCR; the TCRdb copy retains only in-frame clones and omits some. That table furnishes V, J and clone size, whereas the DNA furnished D and trimming. Here the sample spans over 250,000 clones, more than 75% being singletons. Germline V gene data show CDR1 as SGHVS and CDR2 as FQNEAQ. V lost 5 bases, J lost 1 base, and 14 bases lay in between. This CDR3 is built from 16 residues.

The source is a woman between 25 and 40 years old who had recovered from COVID-19. The chain joins TRBV7-8 to TRBJ1-4; D unresolved. The sequencing input was PBMCs or T cells enriched from blood (not recorded which). The CDR3 bases are TGTGCCAGCAGCACAGCCCACAGAAGAACTAATGAAAAACTGTTTTTT. Protein product: CASSTAHRRTNEKLFF.